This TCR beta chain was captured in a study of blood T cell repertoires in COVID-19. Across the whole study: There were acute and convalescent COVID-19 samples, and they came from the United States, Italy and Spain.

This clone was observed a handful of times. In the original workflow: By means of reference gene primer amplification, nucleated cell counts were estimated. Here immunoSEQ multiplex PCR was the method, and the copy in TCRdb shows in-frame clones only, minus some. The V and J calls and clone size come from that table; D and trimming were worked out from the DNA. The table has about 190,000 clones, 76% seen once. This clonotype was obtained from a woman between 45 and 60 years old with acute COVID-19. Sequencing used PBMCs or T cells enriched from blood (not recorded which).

The CDR3 is CASSPDRPQGYGYTF. Here the CDR3 DNA reads TGTGCCAGCAGCCCGGACAGGCCACAGGGCTATGGCTACACCTTC. V and J are TRBV11-1 and TRBJ1-2; 7 bases match TRBD1. V was pared by 5 bases and J by 4 bases, with 10 bases of the junction left unmatched. Germline V CDR1 and CDR2: SGHAT, FQDESV (reference sequence). The length of the CDR3 is 15 residues.